These 30 T cell receptor beta chains were sequenced from one sample in a study of CD8+ T cells in alopecia areata (dated by TCRdb to between 2018 and 2020). The library was produced with the immunoSEQ multiplex PCR assay. RNA was extracted from all samples and reverse transcribed into cDNA as template for TCR sequencing. TCRdb's version of the immuneACCESS table is confined to in-frame rearrangements and falls short of the full clone set. An unresolved V gene accounts for under half of the shortfall where checked; the remainder is of unknown origin. The sample records 200,000 to 250,000 clones, under 70% of which are singletons. The top ten hold 1.2% of the sample. What this sample's treatment or condition label stands for: oral pan-JAK inhibitor, 5-10 mg twice daily. Sequences were derived from CD4+ T cells sorted from blood, sampled between weeks 43 and 45, from a patient treated with tofacitinib. All receptors derive from a human donor with alopecia areata.

The CDR3 nucleotides are TGTGCCTGGAGTGACGGCGACTCTGGAAACACCATATATTTT. The encoded protein is CAWSDGDSGNTIYF. This chain connects TRBV30 to TRBJ1-3; D unclear. CDR1 GTSNPN and CDR2 SVGIG come from the germline V gene (reference sequence). V was pared by 1 base and J by 0 bases, with 7 bases between. This CDR3 contains 14 residues.

The rearrangement links TRBV29-1 to TRBJ2-7, with D perhaps TRBD1 or TRBD2 (5 bases each). Germline V CDR1 and CDR2: SQVTM, ANQGSEA. This CDR3 has 12 residues. Deletions cut 7 bases from V and 6 bases from J, with 16 bases between. CDR3 sequence reads: CSGKLGVGEQYF. The CDR3 region has the DNA TGCAGCGGGAAGCTGGGGGTGGGCGAGCAGTACTTC.

V and J are TRBV5-1 and TRBJ2-1; TRBD1 agrees at 8 bases. CDR1 is SGHRS and CDR2 is YFSETQ in the germline V gene. The trim removed 4 bases at V and 8 bases at J, leaving 8 bases unmatched. The CDR3 sequence is 14 residues long. The CDR3 loop reads CASSPGQGLDEQFF. The CDR3, as DNA: TGCGCCAGCAGCCCCGGACAGGGCCTAGATGAGCAGTTCTTC.

The chain joins TRBV6-1 to TRBJ2-4; the match to TRBD1 covers 8 bases. The V segment lost 7 bases and the J segment 4 bases; nucleotides outside the gene matches: 6. Germline CDR1 MNHNS, CDR2 SASEGT. The CDR3 has 14 amino acids. The CDR3 loop reads CASIWGQEKNIQYF. CDR3 bases: TGTGCCAGCATTTGGGGACAGGAGAAAAACATTCAGTACTTC.

This clone showed up just once. The rearrangement links TRBV25-1 to TRBJ1-5, with D unresolved. This CDR3 is 13 amino acids long. Trimming removed 5 bases from V and 5 bases from J, with 10 bases in between. CDR1 is MGHDK, CDR2 SYGVNS, per germline. Here the CDR3 DNA reads TGTGCCAGCAGTCAGACTGGTGATCAGCCCCAGCATTTT. It encodes CASSQTGDQPQHF.

J is TRBJ2-2 and V is TRBV2; D remains unclear. The germline V gene has CDR1 SNHLY and CDR2 FYNNEI. The CDR3 runs 11 residues. The V end lost 5 bases, the J end lost 8 bases, and 6 bases lay between the germline ends. The CDR3 here is CASSNSGELFF. DNA of the CDR3: TGTGCCAGCAGTAACTCTGGGGAGCTGTTTTTT. The complete variable domain, with remaining parts taken from reference TRBV2 and TRBJ2-2, reads EPEVTQTPSHQVTQMGQEVILRCVPISNHLYFYWYRQILGQKVEFLVSFYNNEISEKSEIFDDQFSVERPDGSNFTLKIRSTKLEDSAMYFCASSNSGELFFGEGSRLTVL.

This chain uses TRBV15 with TRBJ2-6, with D perhaps TRBD1 (7 bases). Germline CDR1 and CDR2: LNHNV and YYDKDF (reference sequence). This CDR3 has 15 amino acids. Trimming took off 5 bases at V and 2 bases at J, with 10 bases between the two ends. DNA for the CDR3: TGTGCCACCAGCCCAGGGGGGCCTGGGGCCAACGTCCTGACTTTC. Amino acid sequence: CATSPGGPGANVLTF.

The chain links TRBV2 to TRBJ2-2; the D is unclear. Germline CDR1 SNHLY, CDR2 FYNNEI. The CDR3 has 12 residues. V was clipped by 10 bases and J by 6 bases, with 12 bases between them. The CDR3 loop reads CAITRGPGELFF. CDR3 bases: TGTGCCATTACGCGAGGCCCCGGGGAGCTGTTTTTT.

This clone was detected only a few times. The rearrangement uses TRBV18 and TRBJ1-2, with TRBD1 matching 8 bases. After removal of 4 bases from V and 3 bases from J, the junction contained 7 bases not matched to a gene. The CDR3 runs to 15 residues. The germline CDR1 and CDR2 sequences are KGHSH and LQKENI. CDR3 DNA: TGTGCCAGCTCACAAAGGACAGGGCTCCACTATGGCTACACCTTC. Translation gives CASSQRTGLHYGYTF.

The chain uses TRBV30 and TRBJ2-5; no clear D gene. Trimming took off 0 bases at V and 11 bases at J, with 13 bases between the two ends. The CDR3 contains 12 residues. Germline CDR1 reads GTSNPN; CDR2 reads SVGIG (reference sequence). The CDR3 protein is CAWSVAPGRQYF. Here the CDR3 DNA reads TGTGCCTGGAGTGTAGCCCCTGGTAGGCAGTACTTC.

The chain carries TRBV30 and TRBJ1-2, with no clear D. The CDR3 sequence is 15 residues long. The germline gives CDR1 GTSNPN, CDR2 SVGIG (reference sequence). Trimming stripped 2 bases from V and 1 base from J, with 14 bases between. The CDR3 here is CAWSRRQLDNYGYTF. DNA of the CDR3: TGTGCCTGGAGTAGACGTCAGCTAGATAACTATGGCTACACCTTC.

This clone was detected a few times. V usage is TRBV30 and J usage is TRBJ1-2; D is ambiguous. The V end was cut by 2 bases, the J end by 4 bases, with 11 bases between. CDR3 length equals 13 residues. Germline V CDR1 and CDR2: GTSNPN, SVGIG (reference sequence). The CDR3 loop reads CAWSPLDGYGYTF. The CDR3 DNA reads as TGTGCCTGGAGTCCTCTAGACGGCTATGGCTACACCTTC.

V and J are TRBV27 and TRBJ1-6; TRBD1 aligns across 7 bases. The CDR3 has 16 amino acids. Trimming took 6 bases from V and 0 from J; bases not matched to a gene: 5. In germline, CDR1 is MNHEY, CDR2 SMNVEV (reference sequence). The CDR3 DNA sequence: TGTGCCAGCAGAATACAGGGGAGCTCCTATAATTCACCCCTCCACTTT. Protein sequence: CASRIQGSSYNSPLHF.

The chain uses TRBV5-1 and TRBJ2-1, with 8 bases aligning to TRBD2. Germline CDR1 SGHRS, CDR2 YFSETQ. The CDR3 runs 17 residues. V trimming: 1 base; J trimming: 0 bases; junction bases outside the gene matches: 6. The CDR3 region has the DNA TGCGCCAGCAGCTTGTCAACTAGCGGTAGCTCCTACAATGAGCAGTTCTTC. Amino acids: CASSLSTSGSSYNEQFF.

The rearrangement joins TRBV2 to TRBJ1-2, with D maybe TRBD1 (6 bases). Trimming left V 6 bases short and J 7 bases short, with 21 bases between. Germline V CDR1 and CDR2: SNHLY, FYNNEI. There are 15 residues in the CDR3. Here the CDR3 reads CASRPSPGGLFGYTF. In DNA, the CDR3 is TGTGCCAGCAGGCCCTCGCCCGGGGGGCTGTTTGGCTACACCTTC.

The table lists this clone with a few counts. CDR3 sequence (DNA): TGTGCCAGCAGTTACGGAACCGACTACGAGCAGTACTTC. It specifies CASSYGTDYEQYF. This chain joins TRBV6-5 and TRBJ2-7, with D uncertain. Germline V gene data show CDR1 as MNHEY and CDR2 as SVGAGI. This CDR3 spans 13 amino acids. The V end was cut by 2 bases, the J end by 3 bases, with 8 bases between.

This clone showed up just a few times. The chain couples TRBV27 to TRBJ2-7; 8 bases align to TRBD1. V was pared by 7 bases and J by 7 bases, with 15 bases of the junction left unmatched. Germline V gene lookup returns CDR1 MNHEY and CDR2 SMNVEV (reference sequence). The length of the CDR3 is 15 residues. The CDR3 spells CASKGSRGPLREQYF. The CDR3 coding sequence is TGTGCCAGCAAGGGCTCCAGGGGGCCCCTGAGGGAGCAGTACTTC.

The rearrangement joins TRBV2 to TRBJ1-2, with a possible D match to TRBD1 (5 bases). The germline CDR1 and CDR2 sequences are SNHLY and FYNNEI. V lost 3 bases, J lost 4 bases, and 9 bases lay in between. The CDR3 consists of 13 residues. Here the CDR3 reads CASSDVGTYGYTF. In nucleotides, the CDR3 is TGTGCCAGCAGTGACGTGGGGACCTATGGCTACACCTTC.

This rearrangement joins TRBV4-3 to TRBJ2-7; D gene unclear. CDR1 is LGHNA and CDR2 is YSLEER in the germline V gene. This CDR3 region has 16 residues. Deletions cut 0 bases from V and 0 bases from J, with 12 bases between. CDR3 residues: CASSQEIRLSSYEQYF. The CDR3 DNA follows: TGCGCCAGCAGCCAAGAAATCCGGCTAAGCTCCTACGAGCAGTACTTC.

This chain connects TRBV30 to TRBJ1-2; no clear D. Germline loops: CDR1 GTSNPN, CDR2 SVGIG (reference sequence). This CDR3 is built from 12 residues. Trimming took 0 bases from V and 7 from J, leaving 9 bases between them. CDR3 sequence: CAWSVHGAGYTF. CDR3 DNA: TGTGCCTGGAGTGTACATGGTGCTGGCTACACCTTC.

This chain uses TRBV4-3 with TRBJ1-6; the match to TRBD1 covers 7 bases. CDR3 length equals 15 residues. The V and J ends lost 4 bases and 10 bases, in that order; junction bases with no gene match: 10. From germline, CDR1 is LGHNA and CDR2 YSLEER. CDR3 DNA sequence: TGCGCCAGCAGCCTTTCCGGGACAGCAACCTCACCCCTCCACTTT. Protein product: CASSLSGTATSPLHF.

V gene TRBV29-1 combines with J gene TRBJ2-7; D possibly matches TRBD1 or TRBD2 (5 bases each). CDR1 and CDR2 from the germline V gene are SQVTM and ANQGSEA. Trimming shortened V by 7 bases and J by 5 bases, and 12 bases separated the two germline ends. CDR3 length: 11 amino acids. The CDR3 is CSGGTVNEQYF. The CDR3 coding sequence is TGCAGCGGGGGGACGGTCAACGAGCAGTACTTC.

The chain joins TRBV5-1 to TRBJ1-1; TRBD1 matches at 7 bases. Germline V gene lookup returns CDR1 SGHRS and CDR2 YFSETQ. The CDR3 contains 16 residues. V shed 6 bases and J 0 bases; nucleotides not matched to a gene: 11. CDR3 amino acids: CASTNRDSPLNTEAFF. CDR3 sequence (DNA): TGCGCCAGCACCAACCGGGACAGCCCCCTGAACACTGAAGCTTTCTTT.

The chain recombines TRBV4-3 with TRBJ1-1; no reliable D call. In germline, CDR1 is LGHNA, CDR2 YSLEER. The CDR3 runs to 14 residues. V was pared by 0 bases and J by 5 bases, with 10 bases between. Here the CDR3 reads CASSQEGRQTEAFF. DNA for the CDR3: TGCGCCAGCAGCCAAGAGGGGAGGCAGACTGAAGCTTTCTTT.

This chain connects TRBV29-1 to TRBJ2-5; D is possibly TRBD1 (6 bases). Trimming removed 2 bases from V and 5 bases from J, with 9 bases in between. Looked up from germline, CDR1 is SQVTM and CDR2 is ANQGSEA. This CDR3 has 12 residues. In DNA form, the CDR3 reads TGCAGCGTTGAACCCCAGGGGGAGACCCAGTACTTC. It specifies CSVEPQGETQYF.

V and J are TRBV25-1 and TRBJ1-2; D may be TRBD1 (6 bases). Trimming pared 4 bases from V and 5 bases from J, leaving 11 bases between. CDR1 is MGHDK, CDR2 SYGVNS, per germline. This CDR3 is built from 13 residues. CDR3 sequence (DNA): TGTGCCAGCAGTGGGGGCAGGGGATATGGCTACACCTTC. It is translated as CASSGGRGYGYTF.

The rearrangement uses TRBV29-1 and TRBJ1-1, with a possible D match to TRBD1 (6 bases). From germline, CDR1 is SQVTM and CDR2 ANQGSEA. Trimming removed 4 bases from V and 9 bases from J, with 12 bases in between. The CDR3 is 11 amino acids. CDR3 DNA: TGCAGCGTTGCCGAACAGGGCCAAGCTTTCTTT. Translated, it gives CSVAEQGQAFF.

The chain uses TRBV5-6 and TRBJ2-1; D is possibly TRBD1 (6 bases). The length of the CDR3 is 14 residues. Germline CDR1 SGHDT, CDR2 YYEEEE. V lost 4 bases to trimming and J lost 7 bases, with 15 bases between them. The CDR3 loop reads CASSTWTDPNEQFF. Written as DNA, the CDR3 is TGTGCCAGCAGCACCTGGACAGATCCTAATGAGCAGTTCTTC. Based on the CDR3 plus reference TRBV5-6 and TRBJ2-1, the full variable domain is DAGVTQSPTHLIKTRGQQVTLRCSPKSGHDTVSWYQQALGQGPQFIFQYYEEEERQRGNFPDRFSGHQFPNYSSELNVNALLLGDSALYLCASSTWTDPNEQFFGPGTRLTVL.

At least ten counts were recorded for this clone. This chain links TRBV2 with TRBJ2-6; D remains unclear. Germline CDR1 is SNHLY and CDR2 is FYNNEI. The CDR3 extends over 13 amino acids. Between the trimmed V and J ends, which lost 4 bases and 2 bases, there was a span of 3 bases. DNA of the CDR3: TGTGCCAGCAGTGGGGCTGGGGCCAACGTCCTGACTTTC. It is translated as CASSGAGANVLTF.

The sample holds a few counts of this clone. V is TRBV6-1 and J is TRBJ1-2, with D maybe TRBD1 (5 bases). The CDR3 totals 15 residues. V was trimmed by 0 bases and J by 4 bases, leaving 12 bases between them. CDR1 MNHNS and CDR2 SASEGT come from the germline V gene. The CDR3 DNA reads TGTGCCAGCAGTGAAGCGCGGGCAGGGAGCTATGGCTACACCTTC. This translates into CASSEARAGSYGYTF.